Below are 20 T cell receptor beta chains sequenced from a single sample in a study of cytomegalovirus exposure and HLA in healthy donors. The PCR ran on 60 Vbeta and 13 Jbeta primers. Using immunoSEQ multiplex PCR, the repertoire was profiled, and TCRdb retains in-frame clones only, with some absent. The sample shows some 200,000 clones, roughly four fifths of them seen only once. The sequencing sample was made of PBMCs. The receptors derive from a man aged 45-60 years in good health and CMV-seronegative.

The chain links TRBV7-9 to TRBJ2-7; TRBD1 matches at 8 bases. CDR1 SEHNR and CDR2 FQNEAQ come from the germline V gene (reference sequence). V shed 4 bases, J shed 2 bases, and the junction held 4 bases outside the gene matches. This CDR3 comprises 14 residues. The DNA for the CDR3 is TGTGCCAGCAGCTCCGGACAGGGCACCTACGAGCAGTACTTC. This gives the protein CASSSGQGTYEQYF.

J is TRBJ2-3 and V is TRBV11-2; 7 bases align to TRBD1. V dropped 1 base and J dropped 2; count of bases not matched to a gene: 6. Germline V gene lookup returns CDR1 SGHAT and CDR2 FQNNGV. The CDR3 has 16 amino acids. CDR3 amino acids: CASSLVGGAVTDTQYF. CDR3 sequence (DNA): TGTGCCAGCAGCTTAGTAGGGGGCGCGGTCACAGATACGCAGTATTTT.

The chain's CDR3 is CASNAGTESQPQHF. CDR3 in DNA: TGTGCCAGCAACGCTGGGACAGAGAGTCAGCCCCAGCATTTT. This chain connects TRBV7-2 to TRBJ1-5; 7 bases agree with TRBD1. This CDR3 region has 14 residues. From germline, CDR1 is SGHTA and CDR2 FQGNSA. V gave up 7 bases and J gave up 6 bases; unmatched junction bases: 9.

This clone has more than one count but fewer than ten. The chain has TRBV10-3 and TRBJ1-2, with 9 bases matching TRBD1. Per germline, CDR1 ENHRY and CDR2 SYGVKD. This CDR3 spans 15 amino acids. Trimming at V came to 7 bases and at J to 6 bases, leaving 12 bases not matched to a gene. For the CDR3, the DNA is TGTGCCATCACAAGAACAACAGGGGGCTACGATGGCTACACCTTC. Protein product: CAITRTTGGYDGYTF.

CDR3 coding DNA: TGTGCCAGCAGTTTTCCTAGCGGCTACCCCTCCTACGAGCAGTACTTC. It is translated as CASSFPSGYPSYEQYF. The chain uses TRBV28 and TRBJ2-7, with 7 bases that match TRBD2. J gave up 0 bases and V 3 bases, and 8 bases lay outside the gene matches. The CDR3 is 16 residues long. Germline assignment: CDR1 MDHEN and CDR2 SYDVKM.

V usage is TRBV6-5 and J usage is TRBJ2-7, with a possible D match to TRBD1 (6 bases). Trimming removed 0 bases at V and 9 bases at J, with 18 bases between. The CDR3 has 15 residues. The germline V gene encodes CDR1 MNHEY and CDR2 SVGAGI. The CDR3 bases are TGTGCCAGCAGTTACTCGATCAGGACAGCGACCGGGCAGTACTTC. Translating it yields CASSYSIRTATGQYF.

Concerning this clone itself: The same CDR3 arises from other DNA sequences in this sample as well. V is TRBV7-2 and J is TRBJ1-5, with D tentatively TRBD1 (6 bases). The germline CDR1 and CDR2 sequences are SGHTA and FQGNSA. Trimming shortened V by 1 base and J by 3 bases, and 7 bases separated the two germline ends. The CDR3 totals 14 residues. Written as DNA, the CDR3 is TGTGCCAGCAGCTTAGACAGGGTCAATCAGCCCCAGCATTTT. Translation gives CASSLDRVNQPQHF. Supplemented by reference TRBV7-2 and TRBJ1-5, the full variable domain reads GAGVSQSPSNKVTEKGKDVELRCDPISGHTALYWYRQSLGQGLEFLIYFQGNSAPDKSGLPSDRFSAERTGGSVSTLTIQRTQQEDSAVYLCASSLDRVNQPQHFGDGTRLSIL.

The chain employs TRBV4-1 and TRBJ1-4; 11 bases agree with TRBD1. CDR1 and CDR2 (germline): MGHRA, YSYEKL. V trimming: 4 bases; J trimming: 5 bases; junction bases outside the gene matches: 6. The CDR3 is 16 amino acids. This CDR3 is CASSPGTGGSNEKLFF. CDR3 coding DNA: TGCGCCAGCAGCCCGGGGACAGGGGGATCAAATGAAAAACTGTTTTTT.

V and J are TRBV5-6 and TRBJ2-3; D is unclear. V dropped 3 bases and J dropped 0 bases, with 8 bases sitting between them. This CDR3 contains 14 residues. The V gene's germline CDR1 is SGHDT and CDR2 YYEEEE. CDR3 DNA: TGTGCCAGCAGCTCCAGAAGAAGCACAGATACGCAGTATTTT. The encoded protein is CASSSRRSTDTQYF.

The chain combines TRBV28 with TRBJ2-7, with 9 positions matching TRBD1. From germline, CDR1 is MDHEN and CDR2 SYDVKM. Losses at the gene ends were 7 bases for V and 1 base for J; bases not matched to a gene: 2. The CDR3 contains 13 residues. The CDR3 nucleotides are TGTGCCAGCACCGGGACAGGGTCCTACGAGCAGTACTTC. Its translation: CASTGTGSYEQYF. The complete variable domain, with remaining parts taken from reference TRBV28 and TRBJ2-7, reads DVKVTQSSRYLVKRTGEKVFLECVQDMDHENMFWYRQDPGLGLRLIYFSYDVKMKEKGDIPEGYSVSREKKERFSLILESASTNQTSMYLCASTGTGSYEQYFGPGTRLTVT.

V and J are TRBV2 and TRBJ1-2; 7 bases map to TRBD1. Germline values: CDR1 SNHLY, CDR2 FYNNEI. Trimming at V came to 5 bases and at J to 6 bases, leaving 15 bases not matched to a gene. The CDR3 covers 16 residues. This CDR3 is CASSPTYRGSKNGYTF. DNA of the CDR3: TGTGCCAGCAGTCCCACATACAGGGGCTCCAAAAATGGCTACACCTTC.

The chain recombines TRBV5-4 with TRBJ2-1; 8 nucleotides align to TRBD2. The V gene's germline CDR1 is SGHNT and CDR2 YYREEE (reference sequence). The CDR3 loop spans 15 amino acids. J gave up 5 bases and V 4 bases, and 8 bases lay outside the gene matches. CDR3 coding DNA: TGTGCCAGCAGCCCCGGGACTAGTATCGACAATGAGCAGTTCTTC. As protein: CASSPGTSIDNEQFF. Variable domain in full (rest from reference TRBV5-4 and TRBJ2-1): ETGVTQSPTHLIKTRGQQVTLRCSSQSGHNTVSWYQQALGQGPQFIFQYYREEENGRGNFPPRFSGLQFPNYSSELNVNALELDDSALYLCASSPGTSIDNEQFFGPGTRLTVL.

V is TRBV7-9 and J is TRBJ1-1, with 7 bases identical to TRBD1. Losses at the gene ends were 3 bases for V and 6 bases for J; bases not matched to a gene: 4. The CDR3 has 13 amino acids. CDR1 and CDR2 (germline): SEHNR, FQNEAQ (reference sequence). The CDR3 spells CASSFGTASEAFF. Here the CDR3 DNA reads TGTGCCAGCAGCTTTGGGACAGCGTCTGAAGCTTTCTTT.

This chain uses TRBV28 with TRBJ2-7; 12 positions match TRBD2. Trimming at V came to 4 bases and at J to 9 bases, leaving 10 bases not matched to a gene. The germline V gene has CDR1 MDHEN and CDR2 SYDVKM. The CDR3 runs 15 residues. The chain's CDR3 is CASSSGTSGFLGQYF. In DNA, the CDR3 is TGTGCCAGCAGTTCTGGGACTAGCGGGTTCTTGGGGCAGTACTTC.

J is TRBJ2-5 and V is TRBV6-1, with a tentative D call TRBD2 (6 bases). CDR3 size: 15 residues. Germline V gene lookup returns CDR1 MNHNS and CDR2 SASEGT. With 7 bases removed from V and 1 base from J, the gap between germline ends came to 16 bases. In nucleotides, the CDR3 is TGTGCCAGCATGATTAGCGGTTTATTCCAAGAGACCCAGTACTTC. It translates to CASMISGLFQETQYF.

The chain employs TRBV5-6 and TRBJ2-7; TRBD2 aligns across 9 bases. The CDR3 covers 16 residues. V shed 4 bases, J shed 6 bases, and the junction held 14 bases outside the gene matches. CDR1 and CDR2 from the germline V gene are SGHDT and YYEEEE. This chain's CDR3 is CASSPTGRGGQGEQYF. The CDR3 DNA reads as TGTGCCAGCAGCCCCACTGGGCGGGGGGGCCAAGGCGAGCAGTACTTC.

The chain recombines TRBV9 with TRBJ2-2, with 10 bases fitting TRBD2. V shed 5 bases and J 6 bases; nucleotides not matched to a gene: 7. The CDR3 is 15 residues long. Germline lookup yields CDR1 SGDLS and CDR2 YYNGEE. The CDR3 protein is CASSAPGLASGELFF. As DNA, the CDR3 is TGTGCCAGCAGTGCTCCGGGACTAGCGTCCGGGGAGCTGTTTTTT.

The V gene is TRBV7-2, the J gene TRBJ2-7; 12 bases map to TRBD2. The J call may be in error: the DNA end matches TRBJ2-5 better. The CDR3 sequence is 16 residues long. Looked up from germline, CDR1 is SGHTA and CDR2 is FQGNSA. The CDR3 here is CASSLVLAGGKETQYF. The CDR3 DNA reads TGTGCCAGCAGCTTAGTCCTAGCGGGGGGGAAAGAGACCCAGTACTTC.

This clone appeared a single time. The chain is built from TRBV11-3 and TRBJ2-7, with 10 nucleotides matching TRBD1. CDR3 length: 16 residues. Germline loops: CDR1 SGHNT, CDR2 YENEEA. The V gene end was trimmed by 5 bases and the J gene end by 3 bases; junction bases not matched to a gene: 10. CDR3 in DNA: TGTGCCAGCAGCCCAGGACAGGGGGAGGGGCACTACGAGCAGTACTTC. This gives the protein CASSPGQGEGHYEQYF.

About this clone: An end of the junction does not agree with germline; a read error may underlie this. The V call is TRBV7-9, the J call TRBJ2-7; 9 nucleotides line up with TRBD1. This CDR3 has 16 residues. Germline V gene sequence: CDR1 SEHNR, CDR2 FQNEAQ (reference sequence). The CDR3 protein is CSSSSSPGTGSGEQYF. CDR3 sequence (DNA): TGTTCCAGCAGCTCATCCCCCGGGACAGGGTCGGGCGAGCAGTACTTC.